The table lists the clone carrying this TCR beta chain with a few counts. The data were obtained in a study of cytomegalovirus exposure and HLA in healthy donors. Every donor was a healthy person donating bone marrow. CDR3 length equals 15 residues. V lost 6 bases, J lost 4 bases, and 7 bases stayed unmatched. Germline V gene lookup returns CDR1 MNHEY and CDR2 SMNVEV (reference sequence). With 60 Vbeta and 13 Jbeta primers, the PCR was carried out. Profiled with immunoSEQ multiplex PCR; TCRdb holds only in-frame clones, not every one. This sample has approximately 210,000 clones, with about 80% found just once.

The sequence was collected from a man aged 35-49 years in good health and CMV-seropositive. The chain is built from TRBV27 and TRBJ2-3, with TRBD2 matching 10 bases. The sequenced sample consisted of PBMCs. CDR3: CASSVTSGNSDTQYF. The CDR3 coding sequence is TGTGCCAGCAGCGTAACTAGCGGGAACTCAGATACGCAGTATTTT.